A selection of T cell receptor beta chains follows, all from one sample in a study of shared clonotypes between healthy human individuals. This table comes from immunoSEQ multiplex PCR, and its TCRdb copy is limited to in-frame clones, with some not included. The repertoire consists of some 2,400,000 clones, with 90% to 97% occurring once and the leading ten covering less than 0.15%. Input material: naive CD4+ T cells sorted from blood. The receptors were sampled from a man aged 18 to 35 in good health. The CDR3 runs from the conserved cysteine through the conserved F or W.

TRBV6-1	TRBJ1-4	CASRTGQGTLKLFF
TRBV7-2	TRBJ2-5	CASSQTSGPQETQYF
TRBV10-1	TRBJ2-1	CASSESSGSLNEQFF
TRBV30	TRBJ2-1	CAWSVQSGGNEQFF
TRBV5-1	TRBJ2-7	CASSGRDTSSYEQYF
TRBV5-1	TRBJ1-2	CASSLAGGLNYGYTF
TRBV11-2	TRBJ2-7	CASSSNLSTASYEQYF
TRBV28	TRBJ1-4	CASSPAGATNEKLFF
TRBV4-3	TRBJ2-3	CASSQQREKEDTQYF
TRBV10-1	TRBJ2-5	CASMGRAGGGETQYF
TRBV9	TRBJ1-2	CASSVALTGYGYTF
TRBV4-3	TRBJ2-1	CASSQGLAGGRGGNEQFF
TRBV30	TRBJ1-1	CAWILQGPFRAFF
TRBV5-1	TRBJ1-5	CASSEIPGPYQPQHF
TRBV7-2	TRBJ1-1	CASSFEPRSEAFF
TRBV7-9	TRBJ1-2	CASSPSWTANYGYTF
TRBV5-1	TRBJ1-2	CASSLVPQGASDYGYTF